The 23 T cell receptor beta chains reported below all come from one sample, sequenced in a study of blood T cell repertoires in COVID-19. Only in-frame clones appear in the TCRdb table, and some are missing; sequencing was by immunoSEQ multiplex PCR. This sample has around 300,000 clones, with 85% to 90% found just once. Sequenced material: PBMCs or T cells enriched from blood (not recorded which). These receptors were obtained from a woman aged 55-70 years who had recovered from COVID-19.

The chain has TRBV4-2 and TRBJ2-5; tentative D call: TRBD1 (6 bases). The CDR3 has 15 amino acids. V was cut by 0 bases and J by 5 bases, with 13 bases left in between. CDR1 is LGHNA and CDR2 is YNFKEQ in the germline V gene. CDR3 coding DNA: TGTGCCAGCAGCCAAGATCCCAGGGGCCGCGAGACCCAGTACTTC. Its protein product is CASSQDPRGRETQYF.

The chain combines TRBV3-1 (or the pseudogene TRBV3-2) with TRBJ2-6; 7 bases align to TRBD1. After removal of 3 bases from V and 2 bases from J, the junction contained 1 base not matched to a gene. This CDR3 comprises 15 residues. CDR1 is LGHDT and CDR2 is YNNKEL in the germline V gene (reference sequence). The CDR3 sequence: CASSHDRAGANVLTF. CDR3 nucleotides: TGTGCCAGCAGCCACGACAGGGCTGGGGCCAACGTCCTGACTTTC.

V gene TRBV7-9 combines with J gene TRBJ2-1, with 10 bases lining up with TRBD2. Trimming at V came to 2 bases and at J to 9 bases, leaving 10 bases not matched to a gene. CDR3 length: 16 amino acids. Per germline, CDR1 SEHNR and CDR2 FQNEAQ (reference sequence). The CDR3 protein is CASSLPSSGRTSEQFF. The DNA of the CDR3 is TGTGCCAGCAGCTTACCATCTAGCGGGAGAACCTCTGAGCAGTTCTTC.

The chain employs TRBV16 and TRBJ1-1; D unresolved. V lost 2 bases to trimming and J lost 5 bases, with 6 bases between them. The CDR3 is 12 residues long. In germline, CDR1 is KGHSY, CDR2 FQNENV. The DNA of the CDR3 is TGTGCCAGCAGCCAAACGGGAACTGAAGCTTTCTTT. Protein: CASSQTGTEAFF.

The J gene is TRBJ1-2, the V gene TRBV18; a weak D match, TRBD1 (5 bases). The V end lost 3 bases, the J end lost 8 bases, and 16 bases lay between the germline ends. CDR3 length: 14 amino acids. CDR1 is KGHSH, CDR2 LQKENI, per germline. This CDR3 reads CASSPVDSSWGYTF. Here the CDR3 DNA reads TGTGCCAGCTCACCGGTCGACAGCTCTTGGGGCTACACCTTC.

The chain has TRBV5-1 and TRBJ1-2, with 10 positions matching TRBD1. Trimming cost V 3 bases and J 7 bases; bases outside gene matches: 0. This CDR3 has 12 amino acids. Germline V lookup: CDR1 SGHRS, CDR2 YFSETQ. DNA of the CDR3: TGCGCCAGCAGCTGGACAGGGGGTGGCTACACCTTC. Encoded protein: CASSWTGGGYTF.

The gene calls are TRBV20-1 and TRBJ2-2; D not resolved. This CDR3 is built from 11 residues. V lost 6 bases and J 2 bases, leaving 4 bases between the germline ends. Germline V gives CDR1 DFQATT, CDR2 SNEGSKA (reference sequence). CDR3: CSAFNTGELFF. The CDR3 nucleotides are TGCAGTGCCTTTAACACCGGGGAGCTGTTTTTT.

This rearrangement joins TRBV29-1 to TRBJ2-1; the match to TRBD2 covers 9 bases. Germline CDR1 is SQVTM and CDR2 is ANQGSEA. V trimming: 1 base; J trimming: 8 bases; junction bases outside the gene matches: 18. The length of the CDR3 is 18 residues. CDR3 bases: TGCAGCGTTGAAGGCCTGGACTGGCGGGGGGGCTTCAAGGATGAGCAGTTCTTC. Translating it yields CSVEGLDWRGGFKDEQFF.

The chain recombines TRBV27 with TRBJ1-1, with a weak D call TRBD1 (6 bases). Deletions cut 3 bases from V and 1 base from J, with 9 bases between. Germline CDR1 MNHEY, CDR2 SMNVEV (reference sequence). This CDR3 is 14 amino acids long. This CDR3 reads CASSFGQQNTEAFF. Written as DNA, the CDR3 is TGTGCCAGCAGTTTCGGACAGCAGAACACTGAAGCTTTCTTT.

A word on this clone: The same CDR3 also results from other DNA sequences found in this sample. This chain links TRBV5-1 with TRBJ2-3; D unresolved. Germline V CDR1 and CDR2: SGHRS, YFSETQ. V lost 4 bases, J lost 2 bases, and 5 bases lay in between. The CDR3 spans 12 residues. The CDR3 spells CASSPNTDTQYF. DNA of the CDR3: TGCGCCAGCAGCCCCAACACAGATACGCAGTATTTT.

This clone was observed once. The chain joins TRBV11-2 to TRBJ1-5; D uncertain. CDR1 SGHAT and CDR2 FQNNGV come from the germline V gene. This CDR3 comprises 12 residues. Trimming cost V 2 bases and J 5 bases, with 4 bases left between them. The CDR3 is CASSLSDQPQHF. CDR3 DNA: TGTGCCAGCAGCTTATCCGATCAGCCCCAGCATTTT.

This chain's CDR3 is CASGPGALATNEKLFF. The CDR3 DNA reads as TGCGCCAGCGGACCAGGGGCCCTTGCAACTAATGAAAAACTGTTTTTT. The chain couples TRBV5-1 to TRBJ1-4, with TRBD1 as a possible D gene (6 bases). V lost 7 bases to trimming and J lost 0 bases, with 16 bases between them. CDR1 is SGHRS, CDR2 YFSETQ, per germline. The CDR3 totals 16 residues.

The V gene is TRBV5-1, the J gene TRBJ2-1; 7 bases align to TRBD2. V lost 0 bases to trimming and J lost 9 bases; unmatched junction nucleotides: 15. The germline gives CDR1 SGHRS, CDR2 YFSETQ. This CDR3 region has 17 residues. CDR3 coding DNA: TGCGCCAGCAGCTTGGCCATTTTTCCTAGCGGAATGGGTGAGCAGTTCTTC. Translated, it gives CASSLAIFPSGMGEQFF.

This rearrangement joins TRBV5-5 to TRBJ2-3; D unclear. V shed 1 base and J shed 2 bases, with 8 bases lying between them. The germline V gene encodes CDR1 SGHKS and CDR2 YYEKEE (reference sequence). The CDR3 runs to 14 residues. The CDR3 sequence: CASSLNLPTDTQYF. The CDR3 region has the DNA TGTGCCAGCAGCTTGAACTTGCCCACAGATACGCAGTATTTT. The complete variable domain, with remaining parts taken from reference TRBV5-5 and TRBJ2-3, reads DAGVTQSPTHLIKTRGQQVTLRCSPISGHKSVSWYQQVLGQGPQFIFQYYEKEERGRGNFPDRFSARQFPNYSSELNVNALLLGDSALYLCASSLNLPTDTQYFGPGTRLTVL.

The chain joins TRBV28 to TRBJ1-2; 8 bases are shared with TRBD1. From germline, CDR1 is MDHEN and CDR2 SYDVKM. Unmatched junction bases numbered 16, after V lost 8 bases and J lost 5 bases. The CDR3 contains 16 residues. The CDR3: CASGDFTGGRRYGYTF. The CDR3 DNA reads TGTGCCAGCGGGGACTTTACAGGGGGGAGAAGGTATGGCTACACCTTC.

V and J are TRBV12-3 or TRBV12-4 and TRBJ1-1; D gene ambiguous. V was trimmed by 4 bases and J by 3 bases, leaving 9 bases between them. The CDR3 loop spans 13 amino acids. The CDR3 sequence is CASSSWQDTEAFF. CDR3 in DNA: TGTGCCAGCAGTTCGTGGCAGGACACTGAAGCTTTCTTT.

Remarks on this clone: A read error may account for a junction end that differs from germline. V usage is TRBV28 and J usage is TRBJ1-2; TRBD1 matches 10 bases. The CDR3 totals 12 residues. Germline-derived CDR1 and CDR2 are MDHEN and SYDVKM. CDR3: CASSPNGQGVNF. The DNA for the CDR3 is TGTGCCAGCAGTCCGAATGGACAGGGGGTGAATTTC.

V usage is TRBV11-2 and J usage is TRBJ2-7, with 8 bases aligning to TRBD2. The CDR3 is made up of 13 amino acids. The junction had 6 bases not matched to a gene; V was cut back by 4 bases and J by 7 bases. Germline-derived CDR1 and CDR2 are SGHAT and FQNNGV. CDR3 sequence reads: CASSYRGGREQYF. As DNA, the CDR3 is TGTGCCAGCAGCTACCGGGGGGGTCGGGAGCAGTACTTC.

The V and J genes are TRBV5-1 and TRBJ1-3; possible D gene TRBD1, 6 bases. The V and J ends lost 4 bases and 6 bases respectively, with 14 bases between them. Germline V gives CDR1 SGHRS, CDR2 YFSETQ. This CDR3 region has 14 residues. The CDR3 protein is CASSPTTGPNTIYF. CDR3 bases: TGCGCCAGCAGCCCGACGACAGGACCAAACACCATATATTTT.

CDR3: CASSFERGLKAFF. The CDR3 DNA is TGTGCCAGCAGTTTTGAAAGGGGACTCAAAGCTTTCTTT. This chain uses TRBV12-3 or TRBV12-4 with TRBJ1-1; maybe TRBD1 (5 bases). V gave up 3 bases and J gave up 9 bases, with 14 bases separating them. CDR3 length: 13 residues.

The chain links TRBV6-5 to TRBJ1-5; maybe TRBD1 (5 bases). The V and J ends lost 10 bases and 2 bases respectively, with 15 bases between them. Per germline, CDR1 MNHEY and CDR2 SVGAGI. The CDR3 consists of 14 residues. The CDR3 coding sequence is TGTGCCACCAGGACGGGGGTTGGCAATCAGCCCCAGCATTTT. It codes for CATRTGVGNQPQHF.

The V and J genes are TRBV5-6 and TRBJ2-7; the match to TRBD1 covers 7 bases. Germline loops: CDR1 SGHDT, CDR2 YYEEEE. The CDR3 spans 15 residues. Trimming at V came to 4 bases and at J to 0 bases, leaving 7 bases not matched to a gene. The DNA of the CDR3 is TGTGCCAGCAGCCCTGGGACAGCTAACTCCTACGAGCAGTACTTC. This encodes CASSPGTANSYEQYF.

The chain joins TRBV19 to TRBJ1-1; the D gene is possibly TRBD1 (5 bases). Germline V gene sequence: CDR1 LNHDA, CDR2 SQIVND (reference sequence). With 3 bases removed from V and 0 bases from J, the gap between germline ends came to 8 bases. The CDR3 runs 14 residues. The CDR3 nucleotides read TGTGCCAGTAGTATGGGACTAATGAACACTGAAGCTTTCTTT. Translation: CASSMGLMNTEAFF.